The rows below give T cell receptor beta chains drawn from one sample of a study of shared clonotypes between healthy human individuals. Some clones are missing from TCRdb's copy, which holds only in-frame ones; the method was immunoSEQ multiplex PCR. This sample yields over a million clones, of which about 80% are seen a single time; under 0.65% belongs to the top ten. Material: memory CD4+ T cells from PBMCs. These receptor sequences come from a man between 18 and 35 years old in good health. Some clones in this sample may be carry-over from other donors' samples. Each CDR3 is given with its conserved first and last residue. The order of the fields is V gene, D gene, clone size, J gene, CDR3 DNA, CDR3 protein. A D gene is named only where the DNA matches it firmly. Expanded clones are given a class, and other clones once, few, many or no size at all.

>TRBV5-4|-|-|TRBJ2-7
TGTGCCAGCAGCTTGAGAGCGGTCGGCGACGAGCAGTACTTC
CASSLRAVGDEQYF
>TRBV7-3|TRBD2|-|TRBJ2-5
TGTGCCAGCAGCTGGGGACTAGCGGGACTCGACGGGGAGACCCAGTACTTC
CASSWGLAGLDGETQYF
>TRBV5-4|TRBD1|-|TRBJ2-6
TGTGCCAGCAGCTCCGCCCGGGACAGGGGTGCTGGGGCCAACGTCCTGACTTTC
CASSSARDRGAGANVLTF
>TRBV28|TRBD2|many|TRBJ2-1
TGTGCCAGCGGAGCGGGACTACTCTCCTACAATGAGCAGTTCTTC
CASGAGLLSYNEQFF
>TRBV5-6|-|-|TRBJ2-3
TGTGCCAGCAGCTGGGGACCACATTACGACGGCACAGATACGCAGTATTTT
CASSWGPHYDGTDTQYF
>TRBV27|-|-|TRBJ1-1
TGTGCCAGCAGTTTAACGGTGGGCGGCACTGAAGCTTTCTTT
CASSLTVGGTEAFF
>TRBV2|-|-|TRBJ2-3
TGTGCCAGCAGTCCGACATCTAGCACAGATACGCAGTATTTT
CASSPTSSTDTQYF
>TRBV28|-|few|TRBJ2-7
TGTGCCAGCAGCCCCGGAGGTTCCTCGGGGCTCTACGAGCAGTACTTC
CASSPGGSSGLYEQYF
>TRBV4-1|-|-|TRBJ2-3
TGCGCCAGCAGCCAAGGGATCAGCGGTCTCACAGATACGCAGTATTTT
CASSQGISGLTDTQYF
>TRBV5-4|-|-|TRBJ1-2
TGTGCCAGCAGCTCAACCCCACCGGGGGACTATGGCTACACCTTC
CASSSTPPGDYGYTF
>TRBV28|-|-|TRBJ2-6
TGTGCCAGCAGTTTAGCAGGGATCTACTCTGGGGCCAACGTCCTGACTTTC
CASSLAGIYSGANVLTF
>TRBV7-9|-|-|TRBJ1-4
TGTGCCAGCAGCTTATCGGGGGTCGGTAATGAAAAACTGTTTTTT
CASSLSGVGNEKLFF
>TRBV2|-|-|TRBJ2-7
TGTGCCAGCAGACCCCAAGGGTCAGGGGGGTCCTACGAGCAGTACTTC
CASRPQGSGGSYEQYF
>TRBV5-1|-|-|TRBJ1-2
TGCGCCAGCAGCTTGAGGTTTACAGGAGGCTATGGCTACACCTTC
CASSLRFTGGYGYTF
>TRBV28|TRBD1|few|TRBJ2-1
TGTGCCAGCATGTCTCTTGGGGACAGATACAATGAGCAGTTCTTC
CASMSLGDRYNEQFF
>TRBV10-1|-|-|TRBJ1-1
TGCGCCAGCAGTGAACTGAGGAACACTGAAGCTTTCTTT
CASSELRNTEAFF
>TRBV28|TRBD2|-|TRBJ2-7
TGTGCCAGTGGGGGGGAGGGGCGTAGCTCCTACGAGCAGTACTTC
CASGGEGRSSYEQYF
>TRBV20-1|-|-|TRBJ1-2
TGCAGTGCTAGCCGCCAGGGTGACTACACCTTC
CSASRQGDYTF